This T cell receptor (beta chain) was identified during a study of T cell repertoires in cytomegalovirus infection. V was clipped by 5 bases and J by 1 base, with 11 bases between them. There are 15 residues in the CDR3. The germline gives CDR1 SEHNR, CDR2 FQNEAQ (reference sequence). TCRdb independently ran MiXCR on the reads; one entry per CDR3 protein. The sample holds around 740,000 distinct CDR3 sequences, roughly a third seen once. This clonotype has a count of ten or more. Sequenced sample: PBMCs. This chain joins TRBV7-9 and TRBJ2-2, with no clear D. This sequence was found in a human donor in good health (CMV status not recorded). Some clones in this sample may be carry-over from other donors' samples. The DNA for the CDR3 is TGTGCCAGCAGCCTCGGACGGATGAACACCGGGGAGCTGTTTTTT. Translation gives CASSLGRMNTGELFF.